The entry below gives a single TCR beta chain sequence along with its context. Its antigen is not known. These data belong to a study of Tregs in tolerant kidney transplant recipients. Points from the study as a whole: Tregs expanded with activated donor B cells seemed most donor-specific. For some patients, primers changed over time, blocking nucleotide-level comparison.

The nonmyeloablative bone marrow transplants came from related graft donors, with transient mixed chimerism. Unstimulated Tregs (CD4+CD25+CD127-) and CD4+CD25- non-Tregs were sorted from PBMCs. Method: immunoSEQ multiplex PCR; TCRdb's copy keeps in-frame clones and lacks some. Among 20,000 to 25,000 clones listed, roughly 80% were seen once. Germline lookup yields CDR1 MGHRA and CDR2 YSYEKL. V was cut by 1 base and J by 2 bases, with 15 bases left in between. This CDR3 contains 16 residues. The source is a human patient who received a combined kidney and bone marrow transplant. Some T cells may have come from the graft donor. This specimen was CD8+ T cells from blood (PBMCs), taken 6 months after the transplant. The chain combines TRBV4-1 with TRBJ2-7; D is perhaps TRBD2 (6 bases). The CDR3 nucleotides read TGCGCCAGCAGCCAAGGTTTGGGACTTCAAACCTACGAGCAGTACTTC. Translating it yields CASSQGLGLQTYEQYF.